This entry is about one TCR beta chain. This clone was counted a single time. Its recognized antigen is unknown. Base qualities are missing; no much larger clone stands one base away. The source of the sample is a study of T cell responses to AZD1222 COVID-19 vaccine (dated by TCRdb to the early 2020s). For context, the study as a whole: AZD1222 recipients given second doses at about 4 weeks or at about 12 weeks were pooled, since spike-specific TCR depth and breadth were not found to differ between the two schedules. Trial participants were enrolled into age subgroups of 18-55, 56-69 and 70-plus years, which contained around 150, 28 and 57 TCR-sequenced participants, respectively. TCR sequencing was performed for about 250 trial participants, of whom roughly 200 were given two doses of AZD1222 and around 25 were given two doses of MenACWY control vaccine.

The CDR3 regions of human TCRbeta chains were analyzed by immunosequencing. For the original study's pipeline: Repertoire TCRs were checked for matches against a reference library of SARS-CoV-2-specific TCRs that had been generated using the MIRA antigen-specificity platform. Breadth was defined as the fraction of unique TCRs that were SARS-CoV-2-associated. Depth was defined as the fraction of total T cells that were SARS-CoV-2-associated. Using the MIRA data, each spike-specific TCR was mapped to the spike region that the TCR reacts to and placed in a CD4 or CD8 class. Log10-transformed breadth and depth values were compared by one-way ANOVA with Sidak's multiple comparisons tests. Held by TCRdb, this immuneACCESS table contains in-frame sequences only and omits some clones. Under half of the omission traces to an unresolved V gene where checked; the cause of the rest is unknown. D and trimming come from the DNA, and the V and J calls and clone size come from that table. Across this sample there are tens of thousands of clones, with approximately 83% seen only once. The leading ten clones occupy around 19% of the sample.

The CDR1 and CDR2 encoded by the germline V gene are SGDLS and YYNGEE. Trimming removed 0 bases from V and 5 bases from J; the gene matches leave 11 bases unexplained. The CDR3 measures 18 amino acids from cysteine to phenylalanine. Only the CDR3 part of the read is kept: 54 bases, read in frame from the first base. The time point label of this sample denotes: baseline before first vaccination. Vaccinee samples came from UK trials COV001 and COV002, including a single-blind randomized controlled phase 2/3 trial of AZD1222 (ChAdOx1 nCoV-19) in healthy adults. Trial participant PBMC samples were collected at day 0 and day 28 after the second dose for TCRbeta chain sequencing. Overall results and qualifications from the work: Participants were mostly white British and included more females than males, and it was suggested by the authors that clonal diversity may have been underestimated. The vaccine-associated CD4 TCRs covered the entire spike protein, and the dominant responses fell in regions 160-218 and 743-854. After two AZD1222 doses, spike-specific TCR breadth and depth were significantly higher than at day 0 and than in MenACWY recipients. Conclusions about previously exposed vaccinees are limited, since just 6 or 7 AZD1222 recipients were seropositive for SARS-CoV-2 at baseline. No day 14 peak-response samples were available, so repertoires were characterized only after the peak T cell response. The 56-69-year group was small, and its depth increase did not reach significance, likely because of low power. Nearly half of unique spike-specific TCRs reportedly recognized epitopes outside regions mutated in the B.1.351 and B.1.1.7 variants.

The material sequenced was peripheral blood, taken on day 0 of AZD1222 vaccination. This sequence originates from an adult in good health. The chain couples TRBV9 to TRBJ2-2, with TRBD2 identical over 9 junction bases. Read as DNA, the sequence is TGTGCCAGCAGCGTAGCCATCCAGACTAGCGGAGTAACCGGGGAGCTGTTTTTT. This gives the protein CASSVAIQTSGVTGELFF.